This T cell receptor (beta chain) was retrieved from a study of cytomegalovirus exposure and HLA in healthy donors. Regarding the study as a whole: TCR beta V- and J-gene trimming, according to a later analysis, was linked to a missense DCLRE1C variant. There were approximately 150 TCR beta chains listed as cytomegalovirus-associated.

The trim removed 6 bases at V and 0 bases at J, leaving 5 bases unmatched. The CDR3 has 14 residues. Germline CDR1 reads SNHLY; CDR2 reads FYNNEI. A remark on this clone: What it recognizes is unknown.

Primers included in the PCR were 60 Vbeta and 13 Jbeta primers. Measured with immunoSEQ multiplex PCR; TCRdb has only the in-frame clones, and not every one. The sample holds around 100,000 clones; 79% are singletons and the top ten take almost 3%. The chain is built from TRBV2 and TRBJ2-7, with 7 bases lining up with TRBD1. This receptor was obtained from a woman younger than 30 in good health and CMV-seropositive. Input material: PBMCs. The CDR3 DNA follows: TGTGCCAGCAGGAGGGGACAGAGCTCCTACGAGCAGTACTTC. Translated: CASRRGQSSYEQYF.